This is a list of T cell receptor beta chains from one sample in a study of blood T cell repertoires in COVID-19. The repertoire was sequenced with immunoSEQ multiplex PCR; TCRdb's copy has only in-frame clones and lacks some. Among 180,000 or so clones listed, approximately 89% were seen once. Sample: peripheral blood. These TCRs come from a man between 65 and 85 years old with acute or convalescent COVID-19. The CDR3 runs from the conserved cysteine through the conserved F or W. D genes are given only for firm matches. Clone sizes are given selectively: once, few, many, or a class where the clone is expanded.

NA,TRBV4-2,TRBD2,TRBJ2-5,TGTGCCAGCAGCCAGGCCCAGCGGGGGGGGGAGACCCAGTACTTC,CASSQAQRGGETQYF
NA,TRBV4-1,NA,TRBJ2-1,TGCGCCAGCAATATCTTAAAATACAATGAGCAGTTCTTC,CASNILKYNEQFF
NA,TRBV27,TRBD1,TRBJ1-4,TGTGCCAGCAGCGGGACAGGGAGGCATAAACTGTTTTTT,CASSGTGRHKLFF
NA,TRBV7-2,TRBD1,TRBJ2-1,TGTGCCAGCAGCGTCACGGGGACAGCTTCAGGGCAGTTCTTC,CASSVTGTASGQFF
NA,TRBV5-4,NA,TRBJ1-4,TGTGCCAGCAGCTTGAGGAGTTTTGCAACTAATGAAAAACTGTTTTTT,CASSLRSFATNEKLFF
NA,TRBV7-2,NA,TRBJ2-1,TGTGCCAGCAGCTTAGTGGCGGTCTCCTACAATGAGCAGTTCTTC,CASSLVAVSYNEQFF
NA,TRBV19,TRBD1,TRBJ1-5,TGTGCCAGCGTACCCGGACAGGGAAATCAGCCCCAGCATTTT,CASVPGQGNQPQHF
NA,TRBV5-1,NA,TRBJ1-5,TGCGCCAGCAGCCCTGGGGGGACGGCCAATCAGCCCCAGCATTTT,CASSPGGTANQPQHF
NA,TRBV28,TRBD1,TRBJ2-5,TGTGCCAGCAGTTTAAGAGTTTGGGGACAGCAAGAGACCCAGTACTTC,CASSLRVWGQQETQYF
NA,TRBV4-1,NA,TRBJ1-4,TGCGCCAGCAGCCCTCCATGGAGTGATGAAAAACTGTTTTTT,CASSPPWSDEKLFF
NA,TRBV4-1,NA,TRBJ2-3,TGCGCCAGCAGCCGGTTCATGGGGGCTGGAGATACGCAGTATTTT,CASSRFMGAGDTQYF
NA,TRBV3-1/TRBV3-2,NA,TRBJ1-1,TGTGCCAGCAGCCAAGTGGGGGCCCGAGCTTTCTTT,CASSQVGARAFF
NA,TRBV6-2/TRBV6-3,NA,TRBJ1-5,TGTGCCAGCAGCACGGTCCCGGGCAATCAGCCCCAGCATTTT,CASSTVPGNQPQHF
NA,TRBV29-1,NA,TRBJ1-4,TGCAGCGCCCAGGAGGGGTCCGGCTCTGAAAAACTGTTTTTT,CSAQEGSGSEKLFF
NA,TRBV28,NA,TRBJ1-2,TGTGCCAGCAGTTTGAACAGTCCCTACACCTTC,CASSLNSPYTF
NA,TRBV9,NA,TRBJ2-7,TGTGCCAGCAGCGTTGGTGGGAGGTCGTACGAGCAGTACTTC,CASSVGGRSYEQYF
NA,TRBV19,TRBD1,TRBJ1-2,TGTGCCAGTAGCCCGTATAGGGGACAGCCTCATTCTAACTATGGCTACACCTTC,CASSPYRGQPHSNYGYTF
once,TRBV6-5,NA,TRBJ1-4,TGTGCCAGCAGCGTTTCGGGAGCGACTAATGAAAAACTGTTTTTT,CASSVSGATNEKLFF
NA,TRBV5-1,NA,TRBJ2-5,TGCGCCAGCAGCTTGACCGACCCCGGGGAAGAGACCCAGTACTTC,CASSLTDPGEETQYF
NA,TRBV5-4,NA,TRBJ1-1,TGTGCCAGCAGCTTGGCAATCTATAACACTGAAGCTTTCTTT,CASSLAIYNTEAFF
NA,TRBV7-9,TRBD1,TRBJ2-7,TGTGCCAGCAGATCTACAGGGGAAGGATCCTACGAGCAGTACTTC,CASRSTGEGSYEQYF
NA,TRBV5-1,TRBD1,TRBJ1-3,TGCGCCAGCAGCGAGGGACAGGGTGAAGCCACCATATATTTT,CASSEGQGEATIYF
NA,TRBV5-1,TRBD2,TRBJ2-7,TGCGCCAGCAGCGTTAGCGGGAGCTCCTACGAGCAGTACTTC,CASSVSGSSYEQYF
NA,TRBV5-1,TRBD1,TRBJ2-5,TGCGCCAGCAGCTTAACCTGGGACAGGGTAAGGGAGACCCAGTACTTC,CASSLTWDRVRETQYF
NA,TRBV2,NA,TRBJ1-1,TGTGCCAGCAGTACCAGGGATTTGGACACTGAAGCTTTCTTT,CASSTRDLDTEAFF
NA,TRBV10-1,NA,TRBJ1-5,TGCGCCAGCAGTGACGGACATAGAGATCAGCCCCAGCATTTT,CASSDGHRDQPQHF